This passage covers 21 T cell receptor beta chains from one sample sequenced in a study of PD-1 and CTLA-4 blockade in melanoma. Produced via immunoSEQ multiplex PCR; TCRdb's table is partial and in-frame only. Of tens of thousands of clones in the sample, about 91% were seen once. The input for sequencing was CD8+ T cells from peripheral blood, taken from a patient given anti-PD-1 treatment. The receptors here all came from a human donor with melanoma.

This clone was seen a single time. This chain connects TRBV5-5 to TRBJ1-6; possibly TRBD1 for D (5 bases). The CDR3 is 16 amino acids. Germline CDR1 SGHKS, CDR2 YYEKEE (reference sequence). V lost 2 bases and J 6 bases, leaving 15 bases between the germline ends. Written as DNA, the CDR3 is TGTGCCAGCAGCTTAGGGACCGTCGACCCTAATTCACCCCTCCACTTT. Protein product: CASSLGTVDPNSPLHF. Full variable domain (outside the CDR3, taken from reference TRBV5-5 and TRBJ1-6): DAGVTQSPTHLIKTRGQQVTLRCSPISGHKSVSWYQQVLGQGPQFIFQYYEKEERGRGNFPDRFSARQFPNYSSELNVNALLLGDSALYLCASSLGTVDPNSPLHFGNGTRLTVT.

The CDR3, as DNA: TGTGCCAGCAGTCTTGGGACAAGCACAGATACGCAGTATTTT. As protein: CASSLGTSTDTQYF. The chain joins TRBV5-8 to TRBJ2-3, with D perhaps matching TRBD1 (6 bases). This CDR3 has 14 amino acids. Germline lookup yields CDR1 SGHTS and CDR2 YDEGEE. The germline V and J ends were trimmed by 5 bases and 0 bases, with 10 bases remaining between them.

J is TRBJ2-7 and V is TRBV4-1; D gene unclear. This CDR3 spans 13 amino acids. V gave up 2 bases and J gave up 4 bases, with 9 bases separating them. Germline lookup yields CDR1 MGHRA and CDR2 YSYEKL. CDR3 sequence: CASSQIRDYEQYF. Written as DNA, the CDR3 is TGCGCCAGCAGCCAAATAAGAGATTACGAGCAGTACTTC.

The gene calls are TRBV4-1 and TRBJ1-1; D not resolved. Trimming cost V 1 base and J 8 bases, with 11 bases left between them. From germline, CDR1 is MGHRA and CDR2 YSYEKL. This CDR3 is 13 amino acids long. This CDR3 is CASSQAEAREAFF. The CDR3 region has the DNA TGCGCCAGCAGCCAAGCAGAGGCGAGAGAAGCTTTCTTT.

V usage is TRBV7-3 and J usage is TRBJ1-1; D remains ambiguous. Germline-derived CDR1 and CDR2 are SGHTA and FQGTGA. V lost 8 bases and J 7 bases, leaving 20 bases between the germline ends. This CDR3 is built from 14 residues. Here the CDR3 DNA reads TGTGCCAGCTGCGAGTTCGCGGGCGCGGATGAAGCTTTCTTT. This gives the protein CASCEFAGADEAFF.

The chain has TRBV10-2 and TRBJ2-3; a possible D gene is TRBD2 (5 bases). The V end was cut by 2 bases, the J end by 2 bases, with 8 bases between. The CDR3 spans 14 residues. Germline V gives CDR1 WSHSY, CDR2 SAAADI. CDR3: CASSEAGPTDTQYF. CDR3 nucleotides: TGCGCCAGCAGTGAGGCGGGCCCCACAGATACGCAGTATTTT.

The J gene is TRBJ1-1, the V gene TRBV7-8; weak D call: TRBD1 (6 bases). The CDR3 spans 16 residues. Looked up from germline, CDR1 is SGHVS and CDR2 is FQNEAQ. V lost 2 bases and J lost 0, with 13 bases in between. The CDR3: CASSLWGGSMNTEAFF. Here the CDR3 DNA reads TGTGCCAGCAGCTTATGGGGGGGCAGCATGAACACTGAAGCTTTCTTT. Full variable domain (remainder filled in from reference TRBV7-8 and TRBJ1-1): GAGVSQSPRYKVAKRGQDVALRCDPISGHVSLFWYQQALGQGPEFLTYFQNEAQLDKSGLPSDRFFAERPEGSVSTLKIQRTQQEDSAVYLCASSLWGGSMNTEAFFGQGTRLTVV.

The rearrangement uses TRBV6-2 or TRBV6-3 and TRBJ2-7; the D call may be TRBD1 or TRBD2 (5 bases each). The CDR3 is 15 residues long. The V gene lost 2 bases and the J gene lost 5 bases, with 16 bases spanning the gap. Germline V gene lookup returns CDR1 MNHEY and CDR2 SVGEGT. The CDR3 here is CASSYLFGDVDEQYF. In DNA form, the CDR3 reads TGTGCCAGCAGTTACCTCTTTGGGGACGTAGACGAGCAGTACTTC.

V usage is TRBV19 and J usage is TRBJ1-1; no reliable D call. The CDR3 runs 12 residues. Germline loops: CDR1 LNHDA, CDR2 SQIVND (reference sequence). V was shortened by 4 bases and J by 5 bases, with 8 bases between the two germline ends. The CDR3 is CASSNYGTEAFF. The CDR3 DNA sequence: TGTGCCAGTAGTAATTATGGTACTGAAGCTTTCTTT.

V and J are TRBV10-2 and TRBJ1-1; maybe TRBD1 (6 bases). Germline V gene data show CDR1 as WSHSY and CDR2 as SAAADI. This CDR3 is 14 amino acids long. V gave up 2 bases and J gave up 4 bases, with 11 bases separating them. The chain's CDR3 is CASSEGRGATEAFF. The CDR3 DNA is TGCGCCAGCAGTGAGGGCAGGGGAGCCACTGAAGCTTTCTTT.

The V gene is TRBV5-1, the J gene TRBJ2-1, with D tentatively TRBD2 (5 bases). The CDR3 is made up of 13 amino acids. Per germline, CDR1 SGHRS and CDR2 YFSETQ. Trimming left V 5 bases short and J 6 bases short, with 12 bases between. The CDR3 DNA is TGCGCCAGCAGACGTGTAGCGTCCAATGAGCAGTTCTTC. It translates to CASRRVASNEQFF.

The count of this clone is one. The chain uses TRBV2 and TRBJ2-7; D remains unclear. This CDR3 is built from 15 residues. Trimming took off 1 base at V and 0 bases at J, with 10 bases between the two ends. The germline V gene has CDR1 SNHLY and CDR2 FYNNEI. The CDR3 coding sequence is TGTGCCAGCAGTGAAGTGTTCGGTTACTCCTACGAGCAGTACTTC. This gives the protein CASSEVFGYSYEQYF.

The chain employs TRBV9 and TRBJ2-5; tentatively, D is TRBD1 (6 bases). The CDR3 is 12 amino acids. Germline CDR1 reads SGDLS; CDR2 reads YYNGEE. V was shortened by 7 bases and J by 5 bases, with 12 bases between the two germline ends. CDR3 coding DNA: TGTGCCAGCCAGGGGATTGGGGAGACCCAGTACTTC. Protein sequence: CASQGIGETQYF.

This rearrangement joins TRBV6-1 to TRBJ2-7, with D perhaps TRBD1 (5 bases). Trimming left V 1 base short and J 6 bases short, with 16 bases between. The germline CDR1 and CDR2 sequences are MNHNS and SASEGT. This CDR3 has 15 amino acids. The CDR3 DNA reads as TGTGCCAGCAGTGAAGGGGGCAGTTCGGATCTCGAGCAGTACTTC. Encoded protein: CASSEGGSSDLEQYF.

This chain uses TRBV15 with TRBJ1-1, with a weak D call TRBD1 (5 bases). Per the germline V gene, CDR1 is LNHNV and CDR2 is YYDKDF (reference sequence). The V end lost 4 bases, the J end lost 3 bases, and 9 bases lay between the germline ends. The CDR3 has 13 residues. The chain's CDR3 is CATSTREDTEAFF. CDR3 bases: TGTGCCACCAGCACCAGGGAGGACACTGAAGCTTTCTTT.

The chain joins TRBV5-4 to TRBJ2-7; 8 nucleotides line up with TRBD1. The CDR3 sequence is 13 residues long. Germline V gene lookup returns CDR1 SGHNT and CDR2 YYREEE (reference sequence). Germline trimming cut 3 bases from V and 3 bases from J; bases unmatched to any gene: 2. In DNA form, the CDR3 reads TGTGCCAGCAGCTGGGACAGGAGCTACGAGCAGTACTTC. Translation gives CASSWDRSYEQYF. Together with reference TRBV5-4 and TRBJ2-7, the CDR3 gives the full variable domain: ETGVTQSPTHLIKTRGQQVTLRCSSQSGHNTVSWYQQALGQGPQFIFQYYREEENGRGNFPPRFSGLQFPNYSSELNVNALELDDSALYLCASSWDRSYEQYFGPGTRLTVT.

This clone was seen a single time. This chain uses TRBV6-5 with TRBJ2-7; a weak D match, TRBD1 (6 bases). CDR3 length: 13 amino acids. V was cut by 5 bases and J by 3 bases, with 11 bases left in between. Germline V gene sequence: CDR1 MNHEY, CDR2 SVGAGI. CDR3 in amino acids: CASSPTGGYEQYF. The CDR3, as DNA: TGTGCCAGCAGTCCGACAGGAGGCTACGAGCAGTACTTC.

This clone is judged medium-sized. This sequence joins TRBV18 and TRBJ2-1; tentatively, D is TRBD1 (5 bases). V was pared by 2 bases and J by 7 bases, with 12 bases between. Germline CDR1 and CDR2: KGHSH and LQKENI. This CDR3 has 14 amino acids. This CDR3 is CASSPWGPTNEQFF. CDR3 DNA sequence: TGTGCCAGCTCACCATGGGGCCCCACGAATGAGCAGTTCTTC.

The chain recombines TRBV19 with TRBJ1-1; D remains unclear. V lost 3 bases, J lost 2 bases, and 7 bases lay in between. The V gene's germline CDR1 is LNHDA and CDR2 SQIVND (reference sequence). The CDR3 is 13 amino acids. The CDR3 DNA sequence: TGTGCCAGTAGTATTATACCAAACACTGAAGCTTTCTTT. Protein: CASSIIPNTEAFF.

V is TRBV4-2 and J is TRBJ2-3; 11 nucleotides agree with TRBD2. Germline V CDR1 and CDR2: LGHNA, YNFKEQ. The V segment lost 0 bases and the J segment 4 bases; nucleotides outside the gene matches: 0. The CDR3 has 15 amino acids. The CDR3 sequence is CASSQDSGGADTQYF. The DNA for the CDR3 is TGTGCCAGCAGCCAAGATAGCGGGGGGGCAGATACGCAGTATTTT.

The rearrangement joins TRBV6-1 to TRBJ1-1; D is possibly TRBD1 (6 bases). Germline values: CDR1 MNHNS, CDR2 SASEGT. Trimming stripped 1 base from V and 5 bases from J, with 14 bases between. The CDR3 is 15 amino acids. CDR3 residues: CASSEEGGGGTEAFF. The CDR3 bases are TGTGCCAGCAGTGAAGAGGGGGGAGGGGGTACTGAAGCTTTCTTT.